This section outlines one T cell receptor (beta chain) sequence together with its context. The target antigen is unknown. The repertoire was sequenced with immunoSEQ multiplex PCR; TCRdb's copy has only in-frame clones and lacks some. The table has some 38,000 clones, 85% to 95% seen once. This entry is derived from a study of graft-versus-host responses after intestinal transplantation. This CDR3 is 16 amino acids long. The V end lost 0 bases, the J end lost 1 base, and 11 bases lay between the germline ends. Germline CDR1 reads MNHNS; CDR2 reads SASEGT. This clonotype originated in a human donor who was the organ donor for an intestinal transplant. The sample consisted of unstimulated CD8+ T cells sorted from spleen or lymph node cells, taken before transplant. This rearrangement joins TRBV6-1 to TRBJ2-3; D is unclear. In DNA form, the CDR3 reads TGTGCCAGCAGTGAAGCGTATCACCGAGGCACAGATACGCAGTATTTT. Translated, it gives CASSEAYHRGTDTQYF.